This T cell receptor beta chain is from a study of blood T cell repertoires in COVID-19. The CDR3 spans 12 residues. Trimming removed 6 bases from V and 5 bases from J, with 11 bases in between. Germline V CDR1 and CDR2: MNHEY, SVGAGI. Here immunoSEQ multiplex PCR was the method, and the copy in TCRdb shows in-frame clones only, minus some. The table lists around 220,000 clones, about four fifths of them singletons. Sequencing was performed on peripheral blood. This sequence originates from a woman over 75 with acute or convalescent COVID-19. V usage is TRBV6-5 and J usage is TRBJ2-7; maybe TRBD1 (6 bases). CDR3 amino acids: CASSAQGDEQYF. In DNA form, the CDR3 reads TGTGCCAGCAGCGCACAGGGTGACGAGCAGTACTTC.